This TCR beta chain was documented in a study of T cells in Graves' hyperthyroidism and ophthalmopathy. The ends lost 5 bases at V and 0 bases at J; junction bases unmatched: 6. CDR1 LNHDA and CDR2 SQIVND come from the germline V gene (reference sequence). The CDR3 sequence is 16 residues long. RNA transcripts were the template for amplifying TCR beta CDR3 regions. The TCR CDR3 was amplified in a first-round RT-PCR using the HTBI primer set. MiXCR was run by TCRdb on the multiplex PCR reads, yielding one entry per CDR3 protein. The sample lists roughly 180,000 distinct CDR3 sequences, about 9.4% occurring once. This clonotype has ten or more counts. The antigen is unknown. General observations from the study: In blood, most of the thyroid clonotypes expanded above 0.001 were also present.

Among the patients, aged 18 to 65, hyperthyroidism was newly diagnosed and had lasted under 2 months. Initially, at the first diagnosis of hyperthyroidism and before any ophthalmopathy symptoms, blood was sampled. PBMCs were derived from roughly 9.6 ml fresh peripheral blood. The sample comprised blood. The chain combines TRBV19 with TRBJ2-1; the match to TRBD2 covers 8 bases. The source of this sequence is a woman aged 18-35 years with Graves' hyperthyroidism that later progressed to Graves' ophthalmopathy. The CDR3 bases are TGTGCCAGTAGTCTCGCTAGCGGGTTCTCCTACAATGAGCAGTTCTTC. It yields the protein CASSLASGFSYNEQFF. Supplemented by reference TRBV19 and TRBJ2-1, the full variable domain reads DGGITQSPKYLFRKEGQNVTLSCEQNLNHDAMYWYRQDPGQGLRLIYYSQIVNDFQKGDIAEGYSVSREKKESFPLTVTSAQKNPTAFYLCASSLASGFSYNEQFFGPGTRLTVL.